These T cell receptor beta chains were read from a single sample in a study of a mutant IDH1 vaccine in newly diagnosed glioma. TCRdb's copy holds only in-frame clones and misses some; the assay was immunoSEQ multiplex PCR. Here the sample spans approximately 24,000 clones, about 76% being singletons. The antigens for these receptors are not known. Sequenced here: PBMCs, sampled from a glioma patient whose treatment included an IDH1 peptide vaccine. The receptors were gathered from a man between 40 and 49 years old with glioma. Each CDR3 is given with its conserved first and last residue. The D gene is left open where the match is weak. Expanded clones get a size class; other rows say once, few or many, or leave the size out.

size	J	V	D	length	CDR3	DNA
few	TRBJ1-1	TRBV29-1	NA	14	CSVEDGADTTEAFF	TGCAGCGTTGAAGATGGGGCTGATACCACTGAAGCTTTCTTT
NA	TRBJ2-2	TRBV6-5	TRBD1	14	CASRDREAGGELFF	TGTGCCAGCAGGGACAGGGAGGCAGGCGGGGAGCTGTTTTTT
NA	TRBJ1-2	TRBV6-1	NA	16	CASSDRAVDWMDRYTF	TGTGCCAGCAGTGATCGGGCGGTTGACTGGATGGATCGCTACACCTTC
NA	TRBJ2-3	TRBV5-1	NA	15	CASSLEISPTDTQYF	TGCGCCAGCAGCTTGGAGATCTCCCCCACAGATACGCAGTATTTT
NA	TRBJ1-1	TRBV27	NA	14	CASSLVSRNTEAFF	TGTGCCAGCAGTTTAGTTTCGAGAAACACTGAAGCTTTCTTT
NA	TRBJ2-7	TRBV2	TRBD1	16	CASSKAGTGGTFEQYF	TGTGCCAGCAGTAAAGCCGGGACAGGGGGCACCTTCGAGCAGTACTTC
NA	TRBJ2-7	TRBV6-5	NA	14	CASSYRRESYEQYF	TGTGCCAGCAGTTACCGCAGGGAGTCCTACGAGCAGTACTTC
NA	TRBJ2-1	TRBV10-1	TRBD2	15	CASRGSGSADNEQFF	TGCGCCAGCAGGGGTAGCGGGAGTGCTGACAATGAGCAGTTCTTC
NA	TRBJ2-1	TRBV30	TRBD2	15	CAWSPGLAGVNEQFF	TGTGCCTGGAGTCCCGGACTAGCGGGAGTTAATGAGCAGTTCTTC
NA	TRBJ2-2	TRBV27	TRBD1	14	CASRVGQGPGELFF	TGTGCCAGCAGGGTGGGACAGGGGCCCGGGGAGCTGTTTTTT
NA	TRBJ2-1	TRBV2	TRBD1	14	CASRQGNSHNEQFF	TGTGCCAGCAGACAGGGGAATTCCCACAATGAGCAGTTCTTC
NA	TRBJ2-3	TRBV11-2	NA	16	CASSLRGAFGADTQYF	TGTGCCAGCAGCTTAAGGGGAGCTTTCGGGGCAGATACGCAGTATTTT
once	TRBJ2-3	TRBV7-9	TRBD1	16	CASSPGQGPKTDTQYF	TGTGCCAGCAGCCCAGGACAGGGACCAAAAACAGATACGCAGTATTTT
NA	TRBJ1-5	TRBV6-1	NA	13	CASGHPGNQPQHF	TGTGCCAGCGGACATCCTGGCAATCAGCCCCAGCATTTT
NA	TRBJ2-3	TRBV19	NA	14	CASSPGLSTDTQYF	TGTGCCAGTAGCCCGGGACTGAGCACAGATACGCAGTATTTT
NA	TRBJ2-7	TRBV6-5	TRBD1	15	CASSYYRTGAYEQYF	TGTGCCAGCAGTTATTATCGGACAGGGGCCTACGAGCAGTACTTC
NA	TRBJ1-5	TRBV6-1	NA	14	CASSDREGHQPQHF	TGTGCCAGCAGTGACAGGGAGGGACACCAGCCCCAGCATTTT
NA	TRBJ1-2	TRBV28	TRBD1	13	CASTPGQVYGYTF	TGTGCCAGCACCCCCGGACAGGTCTATGGCTACACCTTC
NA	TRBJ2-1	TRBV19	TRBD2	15	CASRIGLADNNEQFF	TGTGCCAGTAGGATTGGACTAGCGGACAACAATGAGCAGTTCTTC
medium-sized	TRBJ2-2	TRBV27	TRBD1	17	CASRQGTGTANTGELFF	TGTGCCAGCAGACAGGGAACCGGGACAGCGAACACCGGGGAGCTGTTTTTT
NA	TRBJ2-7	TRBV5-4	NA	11	CASSLDYEQYF	TGTGCCAGCAGCCTCGACTACGAGCAGTACTTC
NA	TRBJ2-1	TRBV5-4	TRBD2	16	CASSLAYGTSSDEQFF	TGTGCCAGCAGCTTGGCCTATGGGACTAGCTCGGATGAGCAGTTCTTC
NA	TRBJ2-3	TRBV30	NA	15	CAWSVHSTSTDTQYF	TGTGCCTGGAGTGTACACTCAACTAGCACAGATACGCAGTATTTT
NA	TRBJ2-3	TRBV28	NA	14	CASQGGRLTDTQYF	TGTGCCAGCCAAGGGGGGAGGTTGACTGATACGCAGTATTTT
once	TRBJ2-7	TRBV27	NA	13	CASSFDASYEQYF	TGTGCCAGCAGTTTTGACGCCTCCTACGAGCAGTACTTC
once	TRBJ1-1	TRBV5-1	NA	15	CASSSLGTGGPEAFF	TGCGCCAGCAGCTCACTCGGGACCGGTGGCCCTGAAGCTTTCTTT
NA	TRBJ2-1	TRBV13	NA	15	CASTGRDSSRNEQFF	TGTGCCAGCACCGGTCGGGACTCCTCCAGAAACGAGCAGTTCTTC
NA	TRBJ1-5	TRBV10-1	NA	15	CASSESIDGNQPQHF	TGCGCCAGCAGTGAGTCGATAGACGGGAATCAGCCCCAGCATTTT
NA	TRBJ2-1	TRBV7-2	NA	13	CASSLGGENEQFF	TGTGCCAGCAGCTTAGGAGGGGAGAATGAGCAGTTCTTC
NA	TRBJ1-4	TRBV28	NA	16	CASSLSRRADNEKLFF	TGTGCCAGCAGTTTATCACGGCGGGCGGACAATGAAAAACTGTTTTTT
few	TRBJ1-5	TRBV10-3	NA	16	CAISERGANLNQPQHF	TGTGCCATCAGTGAACGGGGGGCAAACCTCAATCAGCCCCAGCATTTT
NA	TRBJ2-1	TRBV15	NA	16	CATSRGTRRAEDRQFF	TGTGCCACCAGCAGAGGAACCCGAAGGGCGGAAGACCGTCAGTTCTTC
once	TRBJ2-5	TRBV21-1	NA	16	CASSKGGLAGRETQYF	TGTGCCAGCAGCAAAGGAGGACTAGCGGGGCGGGAGACCCAGTACTTC
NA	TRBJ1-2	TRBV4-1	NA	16	CASSQAYLGVNYGYTF	TGCGCCAGCAGCCAAGCTTACCTTGGAGTTAACTATGGCTACACCTTC
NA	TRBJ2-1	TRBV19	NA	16	CASSILGVGSYNEQFF	TGTGCCAGTAGTATATTGGGGGTGGGCTCCTACAATGAGCAGTTCTTC
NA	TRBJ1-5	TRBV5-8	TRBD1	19	CASRSGTDSLSLSNQPQHF	TGTGCCAGCAGGTCCGGGACAGACTCTCTTAGTCTTAGCAATCAGCCCCAGCATTTT
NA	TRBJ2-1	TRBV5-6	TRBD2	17	CASSETSGRALPSEQFF	TGTGCCAGCAGCGAGACTAGCGGGAGGGCCCTCCCAAGTGAGCAGTTCTTC
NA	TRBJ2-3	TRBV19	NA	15	CASSISSPRTDTQYF	TGTGCCAGTAGTATCTCCAGCCCCCGCACAGATACGCAGTATTTT
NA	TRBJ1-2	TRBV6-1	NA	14	CASSSGTGVYGYTF	TGTGCCAGCAGTTCGGGGACGGGTGTCTATGGCTACACCTTC
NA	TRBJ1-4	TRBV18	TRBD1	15	CASSPRQGVNEKLFF	TGTGCCAGCTCACCCCGACAGGGGGTTAATGAAAAACTGTTTTTT
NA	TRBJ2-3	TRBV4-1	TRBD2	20	CASSRTPSGSSRRAPDTQYF	TGCGCCAGCAGCCGTACCCCTAGCGGGAGTTCCCGCAGGGCCCCAGATACGCAGTATTTT
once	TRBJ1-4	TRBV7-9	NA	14	CAGSFGLAGEKLFF	TGTGCCGGCAGCTTCGGACTTGCGGGTGAAAAACTGTTTTTT